This T cell receptor (beta chain) derives from a study of T cells in Graves' hyperthyroidism and ophthalmopathy. RNA transcripts were the template for amplifying TCR beta CDR3 regions. RT-PCR in the first round (using the HTBI primer set) targeted the TCR CDR3. From the multiplex PCR reads, TCRdb called clonotypes with MiXCR, one entry per CDR3 protein. The sample includes a few hundred thousand distinct CDR3 sequences, around 25% of them seen just once. Diagnoses rested on clinical symptoms, serum thyroxine and TRAb, thyroid ultrasound and orbital computed tomography. Only a few counts were recorded for this clonotype. Germline V gene lookup returns CDR1 SEHNR and CDR2 FQNEAQ (reference sequence). The CDR3 is 16 amino acids. V shed 5 bases, J shed 2 bases, and the junction held 7 bases outside the gene matches.

The receptor was derived from a man in his fifties or sixties with Graves' hyperthyroidism. The chain is built from TRBV7-9 and TRBJ2-1, with 9 bases lining up with TRBD2. Sequenced: blood. The CDR3 bases are TGTGCCAGCAGCGTCTGGGCGGGAGGGACCTACAATGAGCAGTTCTTC. Encoded protein: CASSVWAGGTYNEQFF.